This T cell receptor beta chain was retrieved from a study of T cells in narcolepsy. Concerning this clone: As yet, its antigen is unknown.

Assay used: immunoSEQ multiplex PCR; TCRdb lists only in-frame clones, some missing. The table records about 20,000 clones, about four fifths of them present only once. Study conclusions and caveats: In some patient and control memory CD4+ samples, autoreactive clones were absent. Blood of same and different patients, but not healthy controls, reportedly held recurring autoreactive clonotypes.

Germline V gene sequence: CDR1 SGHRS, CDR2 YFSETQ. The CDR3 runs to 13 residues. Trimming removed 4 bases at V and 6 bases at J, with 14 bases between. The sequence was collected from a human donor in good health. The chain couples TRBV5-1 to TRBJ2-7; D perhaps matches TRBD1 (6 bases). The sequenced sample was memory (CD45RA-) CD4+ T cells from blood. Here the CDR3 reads CASSGGTGLEQYF. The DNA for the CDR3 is TGCGCCAGCAGCGGGGGTACAGGGCTCGAGCAGTACTTC.